Below are 27 T cell receptor beta chains sequenced from a single sample in a study of patients and donors after allogeneic stem cell transplantation. TCRdb re-called the RT-PCR reads with MiXCR, one entry per CDR3 protein. The data show 920,000 or so distinct CDR3 sequences, 18% seen once. Material: blood, either unsorted or a sorted T cell fraction (not recorded which). Receptors originate from a human donor who was either an allogeneic HSCT recipient or a stem cell or donor lymphocyte infusion donor (not recorded which). It is not recorded whose cells these are; they may come from a transplant donor.

The V gene is TRBV5-1, the J gene TRBJ1-1; weak D call: TRBD1 (5 bases). CDR1 is SGHRS, CDR2 YFSETQ, per germline. The V and J ends lost 1 base and 5 bases respectively, with 12 bases between them. The CDR3 is 14 residues long. The CDR3 region is CASSLSRQGTEAFF. The CDR3 bases are TGCGCCAGCAGCTTGTCGCGCCAGGGTACTGAAGCTTTCTTT.

This clonotype was observed a few times. This sequence joins TRBV5-6 and TRBJ2-7; D may match TRBD1 or TRBD2 (5 bases each). This CDR3 is built from 14 residues. Trimming cost V 3 bases and J 5 bases, with 15 bases left between them. CDR1 and CDR2 from the germline V gene are SGHDT and YYEEEE. This CDR3 reads CASSSTGTVDEQYF. The DNA of the CDR3 is TGTGCCAGCAGCTCTACCGGGACCGTCGACGAGCAGTACTTC.

The chain is built from TRBV12-3 or TRBV12-4 and TRBJ1-1, with TRBD1 matching over 8 bases. V dropped 7 bases and J dropped 4; count of bases not matched to a gene: 8. CDR3 length: 14 amino acids. The CDR3 loop is CASTRTGSFTEAFF. Written as DNA, the CDR3 is TGTGCCAGCACCAGGACAGGGTCTTTCACTGAAGCTTTCTTT.

The chain employs TRBV30 and TRBJ1-5; 8 bases are a match to TRBD1. Germline values: CDR1 GTSNPN, CDR2 SVGIG (reference sequence). The CDR3 has 13 amino acids. The trim removed 7 bases at V and 3 bases at J, leaving 5 bases unmatched. CDR3 in amino acids: CAYRDRTNQPQHF. As DNA, the CDR3 is TGTGCCTACCGGGACAGGACCAATCAGCCCCAGCATTTT. Full variable domain (rest looked up from reference TRBV30 and TRBJ1-5): SQTIHQWPATLVQPVGSPLSLECTVEGTSNPNLYWYRQAAGRGLQLLFYSVGIGQISSEVPQNLSASRPQDRQFILSSKKLLLSDSGFYLCAYRDRTNQPQHFGDGTRLSIL.

At least ten counts were recorded for this clonotype. This chain links TRBV12-3 or TRBV12-4 with TRBJ1-1; D perhaps matches TRBD1 (6 bases). The V end lost 8 bases, the J end lost 5 bases, and 15 bases lay between the germline ends. The CDR3 consists of 13 residues. The CDR3 region has the DNA TGTGCCAGCGGAACACAGGGAAGAACTGAAGCTTTCTTT. Protein sequence: CASGTQGRTEAFF.

The chain links TRBV10-3 to TRBJ2-7; 9 bases are shared with TRBD1. The CDR3 is 12 residues long. Germline V CDR1 and CDR2: ENHRY, SYGVKD. The J segment lost 5 bases and the V segment lost 10 bases, leaving 6 bases of the junction unmatched. The CDR3 region is CATKGQGDEQYF. Written as DNA, the CDR3 is TGTGCCACAAAGGGACAGGGAGACGAGCAGTACTTC.

The chain combines TRBV12-3 or TRBV12-4 with TRBJ2-3; D gene ambiguous. The CDR3 has 16 amino acids. The V end was cut by 3 bases, the J end by 3 bases, with 16 bases between. CDR3 sequence: CASSFRTPVPTDTQYF. CDR3 coding DNA: TGTGCCAGCAGTTTTCGGACCCCCGTCCCAACAGATACGCAGTATTTT.

The chain joins TRBV20-1 to TRBJ2-2, with 8 bases identical to TRBD1. V lost 6 bases, J lost 0 bases, and 6 bases stayed unmatched. The CDR3 consists of 15 residues. The V gene's germline CDR1 is DFQATT and CDR2 SNEGSKA (reference sequence). The CDR3 DNA sequence: TGCAGTGCGAACCGGGACAGGACGAACACCGGGGAGCTGTTTTTT. Protein product: CSANRDRTNTGELFF.

In its sample, this clonotype was seen a few times. This rearrangement joins TRBV20-1 to TRBJ2-2, with 7 bases aligning to TRBD2. With 0 bases clipped from V and 2 bases from J, the junction kept 6 bases outside the gene matches. This CDR3 spans 16 amino acids. CDR1 and CDR2 from the germline V gene are DFQATT and SNEGSKA (reference sequence). The CDR3 spells CSARDGLADNTGELFF. For the CDR3, the DNA is TGCAGTGCTAGAGATGGGCTAGCGGATAACACCGGGGAGCTGTTTTTT.

The sample holds many counts of this clonotype. Here the CDR3 DNA reads TGTGCCAGCAGTGAGGGCGGGGGACTAATTGGAGAAAAACTGTTTTTT. It yields the protein CASSEGGGLIGEKLFF. The genes are TRBV12-3 or TRBV12-4 and TRBJ1-4; perhaps TRBD1 as D (5 bases). The CDR3 is 16 residues long. V was shortened by 5 bases and J by 8 bases, with 21 bases between the two germline ends.

CDR3 loop: CASSQGFRAEAFF. CDR3 in DNA: TGTGCCAGCAGCCAAGGGTTCAGGGCTGAAGCTTTCTTT. V gene TRBV4-2 combines with J gene TRBJ1-1; tentatively, D is TRBD1 (5 bases). Trimming cost V 1 base and J 6 bases, with 9 bases left between them. The CDR3 extends over 13 amino acids. The germline gives CDR1 LGHNA, CDR2 YNFKEQ.

Only a few counts were recorded for this clonotype. The rearrangement uses TRBV20-1 and TRBJ2-5, with 9 bases matching TRBD2. CDR3 length: 12 amino acids. The V gene's germline CDR1 is DFQATT and CDR2 SNEGSKA (reference sequence). The CDR3, as DNA: TGCAGCACGAATAGCGGGAGTGAGACCCAGTACTTC. Translated, it gives CSTNSGSETQYF.

The rearrangement joins TRBV18 to TRBJ1-1; 7 bases are shared with TRBD1. The CDR3 is made up of 14 amino acids. Trimming at V came to 5 bases and at J to 7 bases, leaving 10 bases not matched to a gene. Germline V CDR1 and CDR2: KGHSH, LQKENI. The CDR3 bases are TGTGCCAGCTCATCCCAGGGGGGACCTATTGAAGCTTTCTTT. Amino acid sequence: CASSSQGGPIEAFF. The full variable domain, completed using reference TRBV18 and TRBJ1-1, is NAGVMQNPRHLVRRRGQEARLRCSPMKGHSHVYWYRQLPEEGLKFMVYLQKENIIDESGMPKERFSAEFPKEGPSILRIQQVVRGDSAAYFCASSSQGGPIEAFFGQGTRLTVV.

This clonotype was detected once. CDR3 amino acids: CASSWAGPWYNEQFF. CDR3 coding DNA: TGTGCCAGCAGTTGGGCAGGGCCCTGGTACAATGAGCAGTTCTTC. The chain joins TRBV27 to TRBJ2-1, with a weak D call TRBD1 (5 bases). The ends were cut back, 4 bases at V and 4 bases at J, with 14 bases in the middle. CDR1 MNHEY and CDR2 SMNVEV come from the germline V gene (reference sequence). The CDR3 length is 15 residues.

The rearrangement joins TRBV5-1 to TRBJ2-7; 8 positions agree with TRBD2. The CDR3 is 16 amino acids. Trimming took 4 bases from V and 5 from J; bases not matched to a gene: 14. Germline V gene data show CDR1 as SGHRS and CDR2 as YFSETQ. CDR3 region: CASSIPSGGRANEQYF. The CDR3 DNA sequence: TGCGCCAGCAGCATACCCTCGGGGGGGCGCGCCAACGAGCAGTACTTC.

This clonotype has a single count. V and J are TRBV29-1 and TRBJ2-1; 9 bases map to TRBD2. CDR3 length equals 14 residues. The germline gives CDR1 SQVTM, CDR2 ANQGSEA. J was trimmed by 1 base and V by 4 bases; bases with no gene match: 2. CDR3 residues: CSVVRGGSYNEQFF. The CDR3, as DNA: TGCAGCGTTGTGCGGGGGGGATCCTACAATGAGCAGTTCTTC.

The table lists this clonotype with a few counts. V and J are TRBV7-8 and TRBJ1-2; TRBD1 matches 8 bases. The CDR3 is 14 amino acids. After removal of 5 bases from V and 5 bases from J, the junction contained 7 bases not matched to a gene. Germline CDR1 reads SGHVS; CDR2 reads FQNEAQ. This chain's CDR3 is CASSIADRGYGYTF. CDR3 nucleotides: TGTGCCAGCAGCATTGCCGACAGGGGTTATGGCTACACCTTC.

This clonotype was observed a handful of times. The chain recombines TRBV11-3 with TRBJ2-3; D remains ambiguous. Germline-derived CDR1 and CDR2 are SGHNT and YENEEA. The ends were cut back, 8 bases at V and 5 bases at J, with 8 bases in the middle. The CDR3 length is 11 residues. The CDR3 loop is CASGYRDTQYF. The CDR3 region has the DNA TGTGCCAGCGGCTATAGAGATACGCAGTATTTT.

This clonotype was recorded a few times. The chain is built from TRBV4-1 and TRBJ1-2; the D is unclear. The CDR3 totals 15 residues. Looked up from germline, CDR1 is MGHRA and CDR2 is YSYEKL. The V gene lost 2 bases and the J gene lost 8 bases, with 18 bases spanning the gap. CDR3 DNA sequence: TGCGCCAGCAGCCAATTGGGAGGGTTAATCTACGGCTACACCTTC. It encodes CASSQLGGLIYGYTF.

This sequence joins TRBV19 and TRBJ1-2, with no clear D. CDR1 LNHDA and CDR2 SQIVND come from the germline V gene (reference sequence). Deletions cut 3 bases from V and 2 bases from J, with 13 bases between. The CDR3 has 15 residues. The CDR3 protein is CASSIGGFKNYGYTF. CDR3 coding DNA: TGTGCCAGTAGTATCGGAGGGTTCAAGAACTATGGCTACACCTTC.

The chain has TRBV12-5 and TRBJ2-5; D is ambiguous. CDR3 length: 12 amino acids. Trimming pared 2 bases from V and 5 bases from J, leaving 6 bases between. Germline lookup yields CDR1 LGHNT and CDR2 FRNRAP. DNA of the CDR3: TGTGCTAGTGGTTTGTTATTCGAGACCCAGTACTTC. It is translated as CASGLLFETQYF.

A few counts support this clonotype. The chain is built from TRBV20-1 and TRBJ1-2, with 8 bases identical to TRBD1. The ends lost 8 bases at V and 4 bases at J; junction bases unmatched: 15. From germline, CDR1 is DFQATT and CDR2 SNEGSKA (reference sequence). The CDR3 extends over 15 amino acids. The CDR3 region has the DNA TGCAGTTCCCCCCCCCGACAGGGGACATTCTATGGCTACACCTTC. It encodes CSSPPRQGTFYGYTF.

V is TRBV5-6 and J is TRBJ1-1; perhaps TRBD1 as D (6 bases). The V end lost 4 bases, the J end lost 4 bases, and 11 bases lay between the germline ends. The CDR3 contains 13 residues. Germline-derived CDR1 and CDR2 are SGHDT and YYEEEE. CDR3 in amino acids: CASSGGGLTEAFF. The CDR3 DNA follows: TGTGCCAGCAGCGGAGGGGGGCTCACTGAAGCTTTCTTT.

The chain recombines TRBV6-1 with TRBJ2-2; 14 bases align to TRBD2. The CDR3 loop spans 17 amino acids. V dropped 5 bases and J dropped 1; count of bases not matched to a gene: 3. CDR1 MNHNS and CDR2 SASEGT come from the germline V gene. The DNA of the CDR3 is TGTGCCAGCAGTATGGGGACTAGCGGGGGGAACACCGGGGAGCTGTTTTTT. Translated: CASSMGTSGGNTGELFF.

The CDR3 bases are TGTGCCAGCAGCTTGTCCCACGGGGTAGTGATAGATACGCAGTATTTT. It yields the protein CASSLSHGVVIDTQYF. The chain carries TRBV5-6 and TRBJ2-3, with a weak D call TRBD2 (5 bases). Trimming shortened V by 1 base and J by 5 bases, and 17 bases separated the two germline ends. Per germline, CDR1 SGHDT and CDR2 YYEEEE. The CDR3 runs to 16 residues.

This CDR3 reads CSVGQDLETQYF. The DNA of the CDR3 is TGCAGCGTTGGACAGGATCTTGAGACCCAGTACTTC. This rearrangement joins TRBV29-1 to TRBJ2-5; possible D gene TRBD1, 6 bases. Germline lookup yields CDR1 SQVTM and CDR2 ANQGSEA. Trimming shortened V by 4 bases and J by 5 bases, and 11 bases separated the two germline ends. The CDR3 consists of 12 residues. The full variable domain, rest sourced from reference TRBV29-1 and TRBJ2-5, is SAVISQKPSRDICQRGTSLTIQCQVDSQVTMMFWYRQQPGQSLTLIATANQGSEATYESGFVIDKFPISRPNLTFSTLTVSNMSPEDSSIYLCSVGQDLETQYFGPGTRLLVL.

This sequence joins TRBV12-3 or TRBV12-4 and TRBJ2-1, with D possibly TRBD1 on 6 matching bases. V was shortened by 2 bases and J by 7 bases, with 15 bases between the two germline ends. The CDR3 sequence is 15 residues long. The CDR3 DNA reads TGTGCCAGCAGTTTAACCAGCCTAAGGGGGAATGAGCAGTTCTTC. Translation gives CASSLTSLRGNEQFF.